Listed below are T cell receptor beta chains from one sample, sequenced in a study of radiation and T cells in renal cell carcinoma. Repertoires were generated with immunoSEQ multiplex PCR, while TCRdb's copy carries only in-frame clones and drops some. The repertoire holds some 150,000 clones, with about nine tenths as singletons. The sample was blood, taken from a patient whose treatment included radiotherapy and nephrectomy. The source is a woman aged 45-60 years with renal cell carcinoma. The CDR3 runs from the conserved cysteine through the conserved F or W. Each record gives: clone size, V gene, J gene, D gene, CDR3 DNA, CDR3 protein. D genes are given only for firm matches. Rows give clone size only sometimes, using once, few, many, or a class for an expanded clone.

NA,TRBV9,TRBJ2-3,TRBD2,TGTGCCAGCAGCGTATTGCGGGGGAGCACAGATACGCAGTATTTT,CASSVLRGSTDTQYF
NA,TRBV6-5,TRBJ1-2,NA,TGTGCCAGCAGCCGAGACGGGACTGATAACTATGGCTACACCTTC,CASSRDGTDNYGYTF
once,TRBV16,TRBJ1-1,NA,TGTGCCAGCAGCCAATCGTTGGACCGTACTGAAGCTTTCTTT,CASSQSLDRTEAFF
NA,TRBV18,TRBJ1-4,TRBD1,TGTGCCAGCTCACTGTCGGCCGGGACAGTTGATGAAAAACTGTTTTTT,CASSLSAGTVDEKLFF
once,TRBV7-9,TRBJ2-7,NA,TGTGCCAGCAGCTGGATCGGGGTCTACGAGCAGTACTTC,CASSWIGVYEQYF
NA,TRBV5-1,TRBJ1-1,NA,TGCGCCAGCAGCTACTTCTTGAACGGGTTGAACACTGAAGCTTTCTTT,CASSYFLNGLNTEAFF
NA,TRBV18,TRBJ1-4,NA,TGTGCCAGCTCCCCCGACGGAAATGAAAAACTGTTTTTT,CASSPDGNEKLFF
NA,TRBV7-2,TRBJ1-2,NA,TGTGCCAGCACCTCGGCGAGCGGGGGATTTGGCTACACCTTC,CASTSASGGFGYTF
once,TRBV4-1,TRBJ2-2,NA,TGCGCCAGCAGCTACCCCGGACAACCTCAAACCGGGGAGCTGTTTTTT,CASSYPGQPQTGELFF
NA,TRBV2,TRBJ1-6,NA,TGTGCCAGCAGAGAATCAGGGAGGCTTTATAATTCACCCCTCCACTTT,CASRESGRLYNSPLHF
once,TRBV6-5,TRBJ1-1,NA,TGTGCCAGCAGTTACTCGACAGAGGACAACACTGAAGCTTTCTTT,CASSYSTEDNTEAFF
NA,TRBV7-7,TRBJ2-1,NA,TGTGCTAGCTCCCTGGGCACATACAATGAGCAGTTCTTC,CASSLGTYNEQFF
once,TRBV5-4,TRBJ2-1,TRBD2,TGTGCCAGCAGCACGAGACAGCGGGGAAATGAGCAGTTCTTC,CASSTRQRGNEQFF
NA,TRBV5-4,TRBJ1-1,NA,TGTGCCAGCAGCTCCGGTGGGGCGATAAGGAACACTGAAGCTTTCTTT,CASSSGGAIRNTEAFF
NA,TRBV15,TRBJ1-2,NA,TGTGCCACCAGCAGAGATAGGGCACCCCCCGGGGATGGCTACACCTTC,CATSRDRAPPGDGYTF
NA,TRBV19,TRBJ1-3,NA,TGTGCCAGTAGTGAACAGGGAGGTGGAAACACCATATATTTT,CASSEQGGGNTIYF
NA,TRBV6-6,TRBJ1-5,TRBD1,TGTGCCAGCAGTTACTCGACAGGGGTTAGCAATCAGCCCCAGCATTTT,CASSYSTGVSNQPQHF
few,TRBV7-9,TRBJ1-2,NA,TGTGCCAGCAGCTTGGTCCAGAGGATAAGTAACTATGGCTACACCTTC,CASSLVQRISNYGYTF